A single sample is the source of the 14 T cell receptor beta chains below, sequenced in a study of T cell responses to AZD1222 COVID-19 vaccine. The protocol was immunoSEQ multiplex PCR, while the TCRdb copy is restricted to in-frame clones and leaves out a portion. Of about 150,000 clones in the sample, over 80% were seen once. This specimen consisted of peripheral blood, obtained on day 0 of MenACWY control vaccination. The receptors derive from an adult in good health.

V usage is TRBV29-1 and J usage is TRBJ1-1; 7 nucleotides match TRBD1. From germline, CDR1 is SQVTM and CDR2 ANQGSEA. The CDR3 covers 13 residues. J lost 6 bases, V lost 6 bases, and 10 bases had no gene match. CDR3 DNA sequence: TGCAGCGTGCGGACAGGAAGTACACCTGAAGCTTTCTTT. This codes for CSVRTGSTPEAFF.

The chain uses TRBV5-6 and TRBJ2-1, with D tentatively TRBD1 or TRBD2 (5 bases each). The CDR3 extends over 15 amino acids. Per the germline V gene, CDR1 is SGHDT and CDR2 is YYEEEE. Trimming cost V 4 bases and J 5 bases, with 16 bases left between them. CDR3: CASSRNLGPHNEQFF. The CDR3 coding sequence is TGTGCCAGCAGCCGTAACTTGGGACCTCACAATGAGCAGTTCTTC.

This sequence joins TRBV27 and TRBJ1-1, with 8 bases aligning to TRBD1. This CDR3 comprises 14 residues. Germline V gives CDR1 MNHEY, CDR2 SMNVEV (reference sequence). V gave up 5 bases and J gave up 4 bases; unmatched junction bases: 6. CDR3 bases: TGTGCCAGCAGTCCCATAGACAGGGGCACTGAAGCTTTCTTT. Protein sequence: CASSPIDRGTEAFF.

This chain links TRBV27 with TRBJ2-3; TRBD1 is a possible D gene (6 bases). Trimming shortened V by 8 bases and J by 2 bases, and 11 bases separated the two germline ends. The germline V gene encodes CDR1 MNHEY and CDR2 SMNVEV (reference sequence). The CDR3 is 13 residues long. CDR3 region: CASRRQATDTQYF. The CDR3 coding sequence is TGTGCCAGCCGACGACAGGCCACAGATACGCAGTATTTT.

This chain uses TRBV9 with TRBJ1-1; D gene unclear. Deletions cut 4 bases from V and 1 base from J, with 14 bases between. Germline CDR1 is SGDLS and CDR2 is YYNGEE. The CDR3 has 15 amino acids. CDR3 coding DNA: TGTGCCAGCAGCCCCCTGGGAGCGACGAACACTGAAGCTTTCTTT. Protein sequence: CASSPLGATNTEAFF.

This chain joins TRBV10-2 and TRBJ1-1; D remains unclear. The CDR3 loop spans 12 amino acids. Trimming removed 3 bases at V and 4 bases at J, with 6 bases between. CDR1 WSHSY and CDR2 SAAADI come from the germline V gene. The CDR3 sequence: CASSERFTEAFF. The DNA of the CDR3 is TGCGCCAGCAGTGAACGGTTCACTGAAGCTTTCTTT.

The chain carries TRBV6-2 or TRBV6-3 and TRBJ2-2; D remains unclear. The length of the CDR3 is 11 residues. Germline V CDR1 and CDR2: MNHEY, SVGEGT. Trimming pared 5 bases from V and 6 bases from J, leaving 4 bases between. The DNA for the CDR3 is TGTGCCAGCAGTCGGGCCGGGGAGCTGTTTTTT. As protein: CASSRAGELFF.

The chain links TRBV5-1 to TRBJ1-1, with D tentatively TRBD1 (6 bases). Germline V gene sequence: CDR1 SGHRS, CDR2 YFSETQ. Trimming took off 0 bases at V and 1 base at J, with 22 bases between the two ends. The CDR3 extends over 19 amino acids. DNA of the CDR3: TGCGCCAGCAGCTTGGACACTACCCGGGACAAAGTTTCGAACACTGAAGCTTTCTTT. Protein sequence: CASSLDTTRDKVSNTEAFF.

The gene calls are TRBV18 and TRBJ2-3; maybe TRBD1 (6 bases). This CDR3 contains 14 residues. Trimming took 8 bases from V and 0 from J, leaving 12 bases between them. Germline lookup yields CDR1 KGHSH and CDR2 LQKENI. CDR3 DNA sequence: TGTGCCAGCAGATACAGGGCTAGCACAGATACGCAGTATTTT. It codes for CASRYRASTDTQYF.

CDR3 nucleotide sequence: TGTGCCAGTAAAGGGTCTACCGTCAGCGGGAGTCTTGTTGAGCAGTTCTTC. This translates into CASKGSTVSGSLVEQFF. The chain recombines TRBV19 with TRBJ2-1; 8 bases agree with TRBD2. With V trimmed by 7 bases and J by 9 bases, 20 bases remained unmatched. CDR1 and CDR2 (germline): LNHDA, SQIVND (reference sequence). CDR3 length equals 17 residues.

This clone was seen a single time. The genes are TRBV7-6 and TRBJ2-7, with D tentatively TRBD2 (7 bases). The V end lost 5 bases, the J end lost 5 bases, and 22 bases lay between the germline ends. Germline CDR1 reads SGHVS; CDR2 reads FNYEAQ. The CDR3 has 16 amino acids. This chain's CDR3 is CASSRQGREFFNEQYF. CDR3 nucleotides: TGTGCCAGCAGCCGGCAGGGGAGGGAATTCTTCAACGAGCAGTACTTC.

This clone was seen once. Written as DNA, the CDR3 is TGTGCCAGCAGCCAAGCCACCGTGGGACAGGGGGCGGGCTACACCTTC. This gives the protein CASSQATVGQGAGYTF. The rearrangement links TRBV3-1 (or the pseudogene TRBV3-2) to TRBJ1-2; 12 nucleotides match TRBD1. CDR3 length equals 16 residues. CDR1 LGHDT and CDR2 YNNKEL come from the germline V gene (reference sequence). V dropped 1 base and J dropped 8; count of bases not matched to a gene: 8.

This chain connects TRBV14 to TRBJ1-1; no clear D gene. Germline V gene lookup returns CDR1 SGHDN and CDR2 FVKESK. Trimming left V 1 base short and J 2 bases short, with 17 bases between. The CDR3 is made up of 17 amino acids. CDR3 amino acids: CASSQATGFSVNTEAFF. The DNA of the CDR3 is TGTGCCAGCAGCCAAGCTACGGGGTTTTCGGTCAACACTGAAGCTTTCTTT.

This clone was counted a single time. The CDR3 protein is CASSSISSYEQYF. Here the CDR3 DNA reads TGTGCCAGCAGCTCTATAAGCTCCTACGAGCAGTACTTC. The chain joins TRBV5-5 to TRBJ2-7; D call uncertain. Germline V gives CDR1 SGHKS, CDR2 YYEKEE (reference sequence). The length of the CDR3 is 13 residues. Trimming took off 3 bases at V and 0 bases at J, with 7 bases between the two ends.